These 15 T cell receptor beta chains originate from one sample sequenced in a study of T cell responses to AZD1222 COVID-19 vaccine. Generated by immunoSEQ multiplex PCR, the TCRdb table keeps only in-frame clones and is missing some. The sample has under 200,000 clones; roughly 91% are singletons. Sequences were derived from peripheral blood, sampled 28 days after the second AZD1222 dose. The receptors were gathered from an adult who received the AZD1222 COVID-19 vaccine.

The chain employs TRBV30 and TRBJ1-6; TRBD1 agrees at 10 bases. Germline trimming cut 8 bases from V and 10 bases from J; bases unmatched to any gene: 11. The CDR3 is made up of 14 amino acids. The germline V gene encodes CDR1 GTSNPN and CDR2 SVGIG (reference sequence). This CDR3 is CAARTGTGVSPLHF. CDR3 coding DNA: TGTGCCGCACGCACCGGGACAGGGGTATCACCCCTCCACTTT. Full variable domain (missing parts from reference TRBV30 and TRBJ1-6): SQTIHQWPATLVQPVGSPLSLECTVEGTSNPNLYWYRQAAGRGLQLLFYSVGIGQISSEVPQNLSASRPQDRQFILSSKKLLLSDSGFYLCAARTGTGVSPLHFGNGTRLTVT.

The V and J genes are TRBV7-2 and TRBJ2-1; D may correspond to TRBD1 or TRBD2 (6 bases each). This CDR3 is built from 16 residues. Germline CDR1 reads SGHTA; CDR2 reads FQGNSA. Deletions cut 3 bases from V and 3 bases from J, with 15 bases between. CDR3 amino acids: CASSLIGGAGYNEQFF. Here the CDR3 DNA reads TGTGCCAGCAGCTTGATCGGGGGCGCGGGCTACAATGAGCAGTTCTTC.

A remark on this clone: The sample has other DNA sequences that encode this CDR3 too. The V and J genes are TRBV30 and TRBJ2-7; D tentatively reads TRBD1 or TRBD2 (5 bases each). CDR3 size: 12 residues. Germline V gives CDR1 GTSNPN, CDR2 SVGIG (reference sequence). Trimming pared 0 bases from V and 6 bases from J, leaving 9 bases between. The CDR3 sequence: CAWSVSGLEQYF. CDR3 DNA: TGTGCCTGGAGTGTTTCGGGGCTCGAGCAGTACTTC. The full variable domain, with the rest looked up from reference TRBV30 and TRBJ2-7, is SQTIHQWPATLVQPVGSPLSLECTVEGTSNPNLYWYRQAAGRGLQLLFYSVGIGQISSEVPQNLSASRPQDRQFILSSKKLLLSDSGFYLCAWSVSGLEQYFGPGTRLTVT.

The chain joins TRBV9 to TRBJ2-1; D unresolved. Trimming left V 0 bases short and J 9 bases short, with 13 bases between. Germline assignment: CDR1 SGDLS and CDR2 YYNGEE. The CDR3 covers 14 residues. The CDR3 DNA follows: TGTGCCAGCAGCGTAGCCCCCCTAATGAGTGAGCAGTTCTTC. It encodes CASSVAPLMSEQFF.

CDR3 protein: CASSILAGGPRQNEQFF. For the CDR3, the DNA is TGTGCCAGTAGTATACTAGCGGGAGGGCCTCGGCAGAATGAGCAGTTCTTC. The V and J genes are TRBV19 and TRBJ2-1, with 12 bases that match TRBD2. The CDR3 is 17 amino acids. Looked up from germline, CDR1 is LNHDA and CDR2 is SQIVND (reference sequence). The ends lost 2 bases at V and 7 bases at J; junction bases unmatched: 9. The full variable domain, rest sourced from reference TRBV19 and TRBJ2-1, is DGGITQSPKYLFRKEGQNVTLSCEQNLNHDAMYWYRQDPGQGLRLIYYSQIVNDFQKGDIAEGYSVSREKKESFPLTVTSAQKNPTAFYLCASSILAGGPRQNEQFFGPGTRLTVL.

V is TRBV19 and J is TRBJ1-6; D might be TRBD1 (5 bases). Trimming cost V 7 bases and J 6 bases, with 16 bases left between them. Looked up from germline, CDR1 is LNHDA and CDR2 is SQIVND (reference sequence). This CDR3 comprises 15 residues. CDR3 amino acids: CASTHGGAGNSPLHF. CDR3 bases: TGTGCCAGTACCCATGGAGGGGCGGGTAATTCACCCCTCCACTTT.

The chain is built from TRBV2 and TRBJ2-5, with 9 bases aligning to TRBD2. V shed 6 bases and J 5 bases; nucleotides not matched to a gene: 4. CDR1 SNHLY and CDR2 FYNNEI come from the germline V gene. The CDR3 is 13 residues long. CDR3 sequence (DNA): TGTGCCAGCAGGGGACTAGCCGGGGAGACCCAGTACTTC. As protein: CASRGLAGETQYF.

The J gene is TRBJ1-2, the V gene TRBV5-1; 7 bases are shared with TRBD1. CDR3 length: 13 residues. Germline loops: CDR1 SGHRS, CDR2 YFSETQ. The ends lost 0 bases at V and 6 bases at J; junction bases unmatched: 2. CDR3 DNA sequence: TGCGCCAGCAGCTTGGCGGGACAGAATGGCTACACCTTC. This gives the protein CASSLAGQNGYTF.

J is TRBJ1-1 and V is TRBV7-2; tentatively, D is TRBD1 (5 bases). The CDR3 is made up of 15 amino acids. V dropped 6 bases and J dropped 5 bases, with 19 bases sitting between them. CDR1 and CDR2 from the germline V gene are SGHTA and FQGNSA. Here the CDR3 reads CASSLGTGVGTEAFF. The CDR3 nucleotides read TGTGCCAGCAGTCTAGGGACGGGGGTTGGGACTGAAGCTTTCTTT. Variable domain in full (rest from reference TRBV7-2 and TRBJ1-1): GAGVSQSPSNKVTEKGKDVELRCDPISGHTALYWYRQSLGQGLEFLIYFQGNSAPDKSGLPSDRFSAERTGGSVSTLTIQRTQQEDSAVYLCASSLGTGVGTEAFFGQGTRLTVV.

V and J are TRBV9 and TRBJ1-1, with TRBD1 as a possible D gene (6 bases). The V and J ends lost 4 bases and 8 bases respectively, with 24 bases between them. Germline assignment: CDR1 SGDLS and CDR2 YYNGEE. The CDR3 has 16 amino acids. CDR3 sequence reads: CASSNGGHSLGAEAFF. CDR3 bases: TGTGCCAGCAGCAACGGGGGCCACTCACTGGGGGCCGAAGCTTTCTTT.

The rearrangement uses TRBV2 and TRBJ2-1, with D hard to call. CDR3 size: 13 residues. Trimming stripped 2 bases from V and 12 bases from J, with 14 bases between. CDR1 is SNHLY, CDR2 FYNNEI, per germline. CDR3 in amino acids: CASSETRVFGQFF. The CDR3 DNA is TGTGCCAGCAGTGAAACTCGGGTTTTCGGGCAGTTCTTC.

As to this clone: This sample also contains other DNA sequences that code for the same CDR3. The chain has TRBV12-3 or TRBV12-4 and TRBJ1-2; 9 bases line up with TRBD1. V lost 4 bases to trimming and J lost 8 bases; unmatched junction nucleotides: 2. The CDR3 has 12 amino acids. Here the CDR3 reads CASSWTGVGYTF. As DNA, the CDR3 is TGTGCCAGCAGTTGGACAGGGGTCGGCTACACCTTC.

This clone appeared a single time. The chain couples TRBV18 to TRBJ2-5; D uncertain. Germline V gene lookup returns CDR1 KGHSH and CDR2 LQKENI. Trimming took off 1 base at V and 1 base at J, with 7 bases between the two ends. The CDR3 length is 14 residues. For the CDR3, the DNA is TGTGCCAGCTCACCACGGAAAGGCCAAGAGACCCAGTACTTC. It translates to CASSPRKGQETQYF.

This rearrangement joins TRBV11-2 to TRBJ2-7; 11 nucleotides line up with TRBD2. Unmatched junction bases numbered 2, after V lost 4 bases and J lost 0 bases. CDR1 is SGHAT and CDR2 is FQNNGV in the germline V gene. There are 15 residues in the CDR3. The CDR3 region is CASSSLAGGSYEQYF. The CDR3 DNA reads as TGTGCCAGCAGCTCCCTAGCGGGAGGCTCCTACGAGCAGTACTTC.

This clone was detected once. The rearrangement links TRBV14 to TRBJ2-3; D is ambiguous. The CDR3 runs 18 residues. Trimming removed 0 bases at V and 1 base at J, with 17 bases between. The germline gives CDR1 SGHDN, CDR2 FVKESK. CDR3 sequence (DNA): TGTGCCAGCAGCCAAGAGAAATGGTCGAGCGCCCGCACAGATACGCAGTATTTT. It specifies CASSQEKWSSARTDTQYF.